The rows below give T cell receptor beta chains drawn from one sample of a study of T cell responses to AZD1222 COVID-19 vaccine. Sequenced by immunoSEQ multiplex PCR; TCRdb stores in-frame clones only, minus some. The sample holds some 71,000 clones; less than 90% are singletons and the top ten take around 9.8%. Material: peripheral blood, obtained on day 0 of AZD1222 vaccination. The receptors stem from an adult in good health. The CDR3 runs from the conserved cysteine through the conserved F or W. D genes are given only for firm matches. Expanded clones are given a class, and other clones once, few, many or no size at all.

TRBV6-5	.	TRBJ2-7	.	TGTGCCAGCAGTCGAACAGGGAGGGGCGAGCAGTACTTC	CASSRTGRGEQYF
TRBV5-1	.	TRBJ2-1	TRBD2	TGCGCCAGCAGCTTAAGCGGGGGGAACTACAATGAGCAGTTCTTC	CASSLSGGNYNEQFF
TRBV5-4	few	TRBJ1-2	TRBD1	TGTGCCAGCAGATTGACAGGGGTGGGTGGCTACACCTTC	CASRLTGVGGYTF
TRBV19	.	TRBJ1-5	.	TGTGCCAGTAGTTCTGGACAGCAGAATAGGCCCCAGCATTTT	CASSSGQQNRPQHF
TRBV7-2	.	TRBJ1-1	.	TGTGCCAGCAGCGTAGGGGGGGGGCTGAACACTGAAGCTTTCTTT	CASSVGGGLNTEAFF
TRBV4-2	.	TRBJ1-4	.	TGTGCCAGCAGCCAAGCACAGGGAGGGAGGAGTTCGGAACTGTTTTTT	CASSQAQGGRSSELFF
TRBV28	.	TRBJ1-1	.	TGTGCCACCTGGACCGGGAGGGCTGAAGCTTTCTTT	CATWTGRAEAFF
TRBV5-1	.	TRBJ1-1	TRBD1	TGCGCCAGCAGCAACGGACAGGGCGGTACTGAAGCTTTCTTT	CASSNGQGGTEAFF
TRBV30	.	TRBJ1-1	TRBD1	TGTGCCTGGAGTGTACTACTGGGCTTATTTAGGGGGCACACTGAAGCTTTCTTT	CAWSVLLGLFRGHTEAFF
TRBV7-9	.	TRBJ1-4	.	TGTGCCAGCAGCACCACAGGGCCCGAAAAACTGTTTTTT	CASSTTGPEKLFF
TRBV7-2	.	TRBJ1-1	.	TGTGCCAGCAGCTTAGTGGGGACACCCGGAATGAACACTGAAGCTTTCTTT	CASSLVGTPGMNTEAFF
TRBV4-2	.	TRBJ1-5	TRBD1	TGTGCCAGCAGCCAAGATGGGGGACAGACTTATCAGCCCCAGCATTTT	CASSQDGGQTYQPQHF
TRBV2	once	TRBJ2-5	.	TGTGCCAGCAGTGAACAGGGAGGAGAGACCCAGTACTTC	CASSEQGGETQYF
TRBV29-1	.	TRBJ1-2	TRBD1	TGCAGCGTTGACTCGCCGGGACAGGGGTTCTATGGCTACACCTTC	CSVDSPGQGFYGYTF
TRBV28	few	TRBJ1-4	.	TGTGCCAGCAGTGACTCGGGCTACGGCGAAAAACTGTTTTTT	CASSDSGYGEKLFF